This T cell receptor (beta chain) was sequenced for a study of control samples from healthy donors and cancer patients. Assay used: immunoSEQ multiplex PCR; TCRdb lists only in-frame clones, some missing. The table has over 100,000 clones, approximately 92% seen once. From germline, CDR1 is MNHEY and CDR2 SMNVEV (reference sequence). There are 15 residues in the CDR3. The ends were cut back, 3 bases at V and 4 bases at J, with 15 bases in the middle. The sequencing input was blood. The sequence came from a woman between 45 and 65 years old in good health. This sequence joins TRBV27 and TRBJ1-2; D might be TRBD1 (6 bases). The CDR3 sequence: CASSFLATGIYGYTF. Written as DNA, the CDR3 is TGTGCCAGCAGTTTTCTCGCGACAGGCATCTATGGCTACACCTTC.